The TCR beta chain under discussion was sequenced for a study of a mutant IDH1 vaccine in newly diagnosed glioma. Across the whole study: The vaccination schedule gave patients eight doses in weeks 1, 3, 5, 7, 11, 15, 19 and 23. Vaccination began 4-6 weeks post radiotherapy alone, or with temozolomide cycles.

As regards this clone: The antigen remains undetermined.

Notes on the study in general: With respect to changes in top peripheral T cell clonotypes, pseudoprogression seemed unrelated.

Trimming pared 0 bases from V and 5 bases from J, leaving 8 bases between. This CDR3 region has 14 residues. Germline V gene data show CDR1 as SGDLS and CDR2 as YYNGEE. Time point here: week 5, during vaccination. Every single dose of the vaccine, 300 ug of mutant IDH1 20-mer peptide, came with topical imiquimod. Repertoires were generated with immunoSEQ multiplex PCR, while TCRdb's copy carries only in-frame clones and drops some. Of some 25,000 clones listed, 65% to 85% are singletons. The J gene is TRBJ2-2, the V gene TRBV9; D might be TRBD1 (6 bases). This receptor was taken from a man aged 35 to 55 with glioma. The sample consisted of PBMCs, taken from a glioma patient whose treatment included an IDH1 peptide vaccine. In DNA form, the CDR3 reads TGTGCCAGCAGCGTAGAGGGACAAACCGGGGAGCTGTTTTTT. As protein: CASSVEGQTGELFF.